The 23 T cell receptor beta chains below come from one sample, sequenced in a study of blood T cell repertoires in COVID-19. Assay: immunoSEQ multiplex PCR; the TCRdb copy retains only in-frame clones and omits some. This sample has over 400,000 clones, with 70% to 90% found just once. Sequenced input: peripheral blood. The receptor source for this set is a human donor in a cohort sampled during active COVID-19.

Only one count was recorded for this clone. This rearrangement joins TRBV6-1 to TRBJ2-5; TRBD2 matches 10 bases. The CDR3 has 20 amino acids. Germline CDR1 is MNHNS and CDR2 is SASEGT. Unmatched junction bases numbered 19, after V lost 2 bases and J lost 4 bases. CDR3: CASSERTGSRLAGVGETQYF. In DNA, the CDR3 is TGTGCCAGCAGTGAACGGACAGGGTCTCGGCTAGCGGGAGTGGGAGAGACCCAGTACTTC.

The V call is TRBV19, the J call TRBJ1-1, with 7 bases matching TRBD1. The CDR3 extends over 15 amino acids. Germline values: CDR1 LNHDA, CDR2 SQIVND (reference sequence). Germline trimming cut 5 bases from V and 4 bases from J; bases unmatched to any gene: 10. The CDR3 nucleotides are TGTGCCAGTAGTCTCCAACAGGGGATTGGCACTGAAGCTTTCTTT. It codes for CASSLQQGIGTEAFF.

The rearrangement links TRBV2 to TRBJ2-1, with 7 bases lining up with TRBD1. Germline-derived CDR1 and CDR2 are SNHLY and FYNNEI. V trimming: 2 bases; J trimming: 0 bases; junction bases outside the gene matches: 1. The CDR3 has 15 residues. CDR3: CASSEQGDSYNEQFF. In nucleotides, the CDR3 is TGTGCCAGCAGTGAACAGGGGGACTCCTACAATGAGCAGTTCTTC.

This chain uses TRBV6-5 with TRBJ2-7; 9 bases are a match to TRBD1. Germline CDR1 reads MNHEY; CDR2 reads SVGAGI. V lost 6 bases and J lost 5; bases outside the gene matches: 11. This CDR3 has 15 residues. The CDR3 sequence is CASRPTGQGSHEQYF. The CDR3 DNA reads TGTGCCAGCAGACCCACGGGACAGGGATCGCACGAGCAGTACTTC.

CDR3 coding DNA: TGTGCCAGCAGCCTCGACAGGGTCCTAGGTGAAGCTTTCTTT. This sequence encodes CASSLDRVLGEAFF. The V and J genes are TRBV7-3 and TRBJ1-1; the match to TRBD1 covers 7 bases. The germline V gene has CDR1 SGHTA and CDR2 FQGTGA. V was clipped by 5 bases and J by 7 bases; unmatched bases: 10. This CDR3 contains 14 residues. The entire variable domain, with the rest obtained from reference TRBV7-3 and TRBJ1-1, is as follows: GAGVSQTPSNKVTEKGKYVELRCDPISGHTALYWYRQSLGQGPEFLIYFQGTGAADDSGLPNDRFFAVRPEGSVSTLKIQRTERGDSAVYLCASSLDRVLGEAFFGQGTRLTVV.

The chain is built from TRBV7-2 and TRBJ1-4; D may be TRBD1 (5 bases). V was shortened by 1 base and J by 5 bases, with 8 bases between the two germline ends. Germline V gene data show CDR1 as SGHTA and CDR2 as FQGNSA. The CDR3 is made up of 14 amino acids. The CDR3 region is CASSLERTNEKLFF. CDR3 DNA: TGTGCCAGCAGCTTAGAGAGGACAAATGAAAAACTGTTTTTT.

This chain joins TRBV2 and TRBJ1-2, with a possible D match to TRBD1 (6 bases). This CDR3 is 12 amino acids long. Germline V gene sequence: CDR1 SNHLY, CDR2 FYNNEI. With 6 bases removed from V and 4 bases from J, the gap between germline ends came to 9 bases. CDR3 nucleotide sequence: TGTGCCAGCAGCGGGACATCCTATGGCTACACCTTC. Protein: CASSGTSYGYTF.

The chain carries TRBV5-1 and TRBJ2-6, with D uncertain. Per the germline V gene, CDR1 is SGHRS and CDR2 is YFSETQ. This CDR3 comprises 15 residues. Trimming took off 3 bases at V and 0 bases at J, with 7 bases between the two ends. CDR3 residues: CASSSQNSGANVLTF. The CDR3 bases are TGCGCCAGCAGCTCACAGAACTCTGGGGCCAACGTCCTGACTTTC.

The rearrangement joins TRBV19 to TRBJ2-3; 11 positions match TRBD1. Per germline, CDR1 LNHDA and CDR2 SQIVND (reference sequence). The CDR3 contains 17 residues. Trimming at V came to 9 bases and at J to 3 bases, leaving 14 bases not matched to a gene. CDR3 nucleotides: TGTGCCAGCTGTCGATACACCGGGACAGGGGGAACAGATACGCAGTATTTT. Translated: CASCRYTGTGGTDTQYF.

The genes are TRBV28 and TRBJ2-5, with 7 bases fitting TRBD2. With V trimmed by 5 bases and J by 1 base, 4 bases remained unmatched. The CDR3 is made up of 14 amino acids. CDR1 MDHEN and CDR2 SYDVKM come from the germline V gene. CDR3 protein: CASSRAGSQETQYF. CDR3 coding DNA: TGTGCCAGCAGTAGAGCGGGATCCCAAGAGACCCAGTACTTC.

This chain joins TRBV6-5 and TRBJ1-1; perhaps TRBD1 as D (5 bases). Between the trimmed V and J ends, which lost 7 bases and 4 bases, there was a span of 19 bases. Per the germline V gene, CDR1 is MNHEY and CDR2 is SVGAGI. This CDR3 contains 15 residues. CDR3 sequence (DNA): TGTGCCAGCATCACCGGGGCAGGGAGGGTCACTGAAGCTTTCTTT. This gives the protein CASITGAGRVTEAFF.

The J gene is TRBJ1-1, the V gene TRBV6-2 or TRBV6-3, with D possibly TRBD1 on 5 matching bases. CDR3 length equals 16 residues. Germline loops: CDR1 MNHEY, CDR2 SVGEGT. V was cut by 0 bases and J by 4 bases, with 15 bases left in between. The CDR3, as DNA: TGTGCCAGCAGTTACTCGGGGGGTTCCTTCCGCACTGAAGCTTTCTTT. Translated, it gives CASSYSGGSFRTEAFF.

This chain links TRBV20-1 with TRBJ1-2, with a tentative D call TRBD1 (6 bases). The ends were cut back, 8 bases at V and 2 bases at J, with 9 bases in the middle. Germline CDR1 and CDR2: DFQATT and SNEGSKA (reference sequence). This CDR3 is 11 amino acids long. The CDR3, as DNA: TGCAGTACAGGGATCAACTATGGCTACACCTTC. Encoded protein: CSTGINYGYTF.

The V call is TRBV10-3, the J call TRBJ2-3; maybe TRBD2 (6 bases). The CDR3 is made up of 13 amino acids. The germline V gene encodes CDR1 ENHRY and CDR2 SYGVKD. V was trimmed by 6 bases and J by 1 base, leaving 8 bases between them. The CDR3 coding sequence is TGTGCCATCAGGGTAGCGGGCACAGATACGCAGTATTTT. Amino acids: CAIRVAGTDTQYF.

The chain recombines TRBV7-6 with TRBJ2-1; a weak D match, TRBD2 (5 bases). The germline V gene encodes CDR1 SGHVS and CDR2 FNYEAQ. The CDR3 length is 17 residues. Between the trimmed V and J ends, which lost 5 bases and 3 bases, there was a span of 20 bases. Here the CDR3 reads CASSPEGVSPGYNEQFF. In DNA form, the CDR3 reads TGTGCCAGCAGCCCCGAGGGCGTTTCCCCCGGCTACAATGAGCAGTTCTTC. Supplemented by reference TRBV7-6 and TRBJ2-1, the full variable domain reads GAGVSQSPRYKVTKRGQDVALRCDPISGHVSLYWYRQALGQGPEFLTYFNYEAQQDKSGLPNDRFSAERPEGSISTLTIQRTEQRDSAMYRCASSPEGVSPGYNEQFFGPGTRLTVL.

This clone showed up just once. The CDR3 DNA follows: TGTGCCTGCTCCGGGGTCACAGATACGCAGTATTTT. Its protein product is CACSGVTDTQYF. V is TRBV30 and J is TRBJ2-3; weak D call: TRBD2 (5 bases). CDR3 length equals 12 residues. The V and J ends lost 6 bases and 2 bases respectively, with 9 bases between them. CDR1 and CDR2 (germline): GTSNPN, SVGIG (reference sequence).

The chain uses TRBV30 and TRBJ1-3, with D tentatively TRBD1 (6 bases). Per germline, CDR1 GTSNPN and CDR2 SVGIG (reference sequence). The CDR3 totals 15 residues. Trimming removed 5 bases from V and 2 bases from J, with 16 bases in between. The CDR3 DNA is TGTGCCTGGGGGGGGCAGGGGACCGCTGGAAACACCATATATTTT. As protein: CAWGGQGTAGNTIYF.

This clone was found many times. The genes are TRBV24-1 and TRBJ2-5; no clear D. The CDR3 is 12 amino acids. Germline CDR1 KGHDR, CDR2 SFDVKD. V dropped 3 bases and J dropped 4 bases, with 5 bases sitting between them. The CDR3, as DNA: TGTGCCACCAGTGATGTCGGAGAGACCCAGTACTTC. Translated: CATSDVGETQYF.

This clone was picked up a small number of times. The J gene is TRBJ1-5, the V gene TRBV7-2; D call uncertain. Trimming shortened V by 4 bases and J by 3 bases, and 10 bases separated the two germline ends. Germline V gene data show CDR1 as SGHTA and CDR2 as FQGNSA. The CDR3 runs to 14 residues. CDR3 DNA: TGTGCCAGCAGCTCCCGCAGATACAATCAGCCCCAGCATTTT. It yields the protein CASSSRRYNQPQHF.

This chain uses TRBV12-5 with TRBJ2-3; 8 nucleotides line up with TRBD1. The CDR3 spans 16 residues. Unmatched junction bases numbered 6, after V lost 4 bases and J lost 0 bases. CDR1 and CDR2 (germline): LGHNT, FRNRAP. CDR3 DNA sequence: TGTGCTAGTGGTTCGGACAACAGGGGGAGCACAGATACGCAGTATTTT. It specifies CASGSDNRGSTDTQYF.

The CDR3 loop reads CASWQDEKLFF. The CDR3 DNA is TGTGCCAGCTGGCAAGATGAAAAACTGTTTTTT. V usage is TRBV6-6 and J usage is TRBJ1-4, with D unresolved. From germline, CDR1 is MNHNY and CDR2 SVGAGI (reference sequence). The CDR3 runs 11 residues. The ends were cut back, 8 bases at V and 6 bases at J, with 7 bases in the middle.

This clone has a single count. The chain links TRBV7-3 to TRBJ2-7, with 10 bases identical to TRBD2. This CDR3 spans 15 amino acids. With 2 bases clipped from V and 5 bases from J, the junction kept 6 bases outside the gene matches. In germline, CDR1 is SGHTA, CDR2 FQGTGA. Written as DNA, the CDR3 is TGTGCCAGCAGCTTAGGTACTAGCGGGAACGACGAGCAGTACTTC. It is translated as CASSLGTSGNDEQYF.

To note about this clone: This same CDR3 is encoded by further DNA sequences in the sample. The chain links TRBV19 to TRBJ1-2; weak D call: TRBD1 (5 bases). The germline gives CDR1 LNHDA, CDR2 SQIVND (reference sequence). This CDR3 region has 14 residues. The V and J ends lost 3 bases and 1 base respectively, with 9 bases between them. The CDR3: CASSIGGDNYGYTF. The CDR3 region has the DNA TGTGCCAGTAGTATCGGAGGGGATAACTATGGCTACACCTTC.